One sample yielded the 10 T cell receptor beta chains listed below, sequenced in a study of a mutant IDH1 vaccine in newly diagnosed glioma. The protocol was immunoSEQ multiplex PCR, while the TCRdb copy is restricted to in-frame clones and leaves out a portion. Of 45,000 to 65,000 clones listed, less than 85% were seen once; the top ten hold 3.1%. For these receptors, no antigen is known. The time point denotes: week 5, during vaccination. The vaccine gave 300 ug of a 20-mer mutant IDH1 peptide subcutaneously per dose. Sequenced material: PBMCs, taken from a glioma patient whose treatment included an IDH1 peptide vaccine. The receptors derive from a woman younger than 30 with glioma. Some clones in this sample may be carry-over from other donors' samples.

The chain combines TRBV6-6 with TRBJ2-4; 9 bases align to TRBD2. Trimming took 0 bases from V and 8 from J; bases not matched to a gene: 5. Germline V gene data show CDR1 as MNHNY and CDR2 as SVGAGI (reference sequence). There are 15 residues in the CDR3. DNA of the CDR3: TGTGCCAGCAGTTACTCGAGCGGGAGGCGGGACATTCAGTACTTC. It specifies CASSYSSGRRDIQYF.

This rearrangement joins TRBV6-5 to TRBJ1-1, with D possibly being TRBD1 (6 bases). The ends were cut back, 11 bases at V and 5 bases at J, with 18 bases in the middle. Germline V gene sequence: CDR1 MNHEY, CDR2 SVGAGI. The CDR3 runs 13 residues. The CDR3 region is CASNKGVRTEAFF. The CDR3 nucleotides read TGTGCCTCAAACAAGGGGGTTCGGACTGAAGCTTTCTTT.

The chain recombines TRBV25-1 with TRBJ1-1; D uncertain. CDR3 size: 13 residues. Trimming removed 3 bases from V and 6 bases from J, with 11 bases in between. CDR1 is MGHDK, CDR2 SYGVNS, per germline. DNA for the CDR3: TGTGCCAGCAGTGAGGCAGGCCCCCCTGAAGCTTTCTTT. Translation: CASSEAGPPEAFF.

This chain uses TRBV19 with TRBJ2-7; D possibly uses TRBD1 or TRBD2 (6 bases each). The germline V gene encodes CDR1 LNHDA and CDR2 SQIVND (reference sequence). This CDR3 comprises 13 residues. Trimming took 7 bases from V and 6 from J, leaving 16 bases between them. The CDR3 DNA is TGTGCCAGTAAACCGGGGGCGAATTCCGAGCAGTACTTC. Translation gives CASKPGANSEQYF. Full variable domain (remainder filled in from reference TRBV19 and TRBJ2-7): DGGITQSPKYLFRKEGQNVTLSCEQNLNHDAMYWYRQDPGQGLRLIYYSQIVNDFQKGDIAEGYSVSREKKESFPLTVTSAQKNPTAFYLCASKPGANSEQYFGPGTRLTVT.

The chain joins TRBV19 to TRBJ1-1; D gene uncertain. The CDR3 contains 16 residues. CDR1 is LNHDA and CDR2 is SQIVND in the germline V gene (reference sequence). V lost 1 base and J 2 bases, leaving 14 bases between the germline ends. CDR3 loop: CASSIAKDRGNTEAFF. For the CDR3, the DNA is TGTGCCAGTAGTATAGCGAAGGACCGTGGAAACACTGAAGCTTTCTTT.

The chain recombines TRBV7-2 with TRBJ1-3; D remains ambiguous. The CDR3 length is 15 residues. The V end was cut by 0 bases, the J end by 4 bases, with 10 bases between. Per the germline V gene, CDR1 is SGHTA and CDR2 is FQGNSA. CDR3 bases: TGTGCCAGCAGCTTAGCGGCGGCAGCCGGAAACACCATATATTTT. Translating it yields CASSLAAAAGNTIYF.

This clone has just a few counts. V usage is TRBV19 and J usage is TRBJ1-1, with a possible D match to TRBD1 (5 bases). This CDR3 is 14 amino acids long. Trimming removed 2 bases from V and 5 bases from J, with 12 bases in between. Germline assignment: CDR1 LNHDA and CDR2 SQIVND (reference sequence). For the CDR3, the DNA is TGTGCCAGTAGTATAACGGGGGATGGGACTGAAGCTTTCTTT. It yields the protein CASSITGDGTEAFF.

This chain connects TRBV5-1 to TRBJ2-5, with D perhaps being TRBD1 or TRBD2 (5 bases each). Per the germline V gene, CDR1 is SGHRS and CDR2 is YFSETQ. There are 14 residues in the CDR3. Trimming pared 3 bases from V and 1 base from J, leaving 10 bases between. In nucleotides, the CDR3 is TGCGCCAGCAGCTCCCCGGGACCCCAAGAGACCCAGTACTTC. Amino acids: CASSSPGPQETQYF. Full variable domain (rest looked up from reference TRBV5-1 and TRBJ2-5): KAGVTQTPRYLIKTRGQQVTLSCSPISGHRSVSWYQQTPGQGLQFLFEYFSETQRNKGNFPGRFSGRQFSNSRSEMNVSTLELGDSALYLCASSSPGPQETQYFGPGTRLLVL.

CDR3 sequence reads: CASSAGQGSNQPQHF. In DNA form, the CDR3 reads TGTGCCAGCAGTGCAGGACAGGGGAGCAATCAGCCCCAGCATTTT. This chain links TRBV6-1 with TRBJ1-5, with TRBD1 identical over 9 bases. J gave up 1 base and V 4 bases, and 2 bases lay outside the gene matches. This CDR3 comprises 15 residues. The germline V gene has CDR1 MNHNS and CDR2 SASEGT.

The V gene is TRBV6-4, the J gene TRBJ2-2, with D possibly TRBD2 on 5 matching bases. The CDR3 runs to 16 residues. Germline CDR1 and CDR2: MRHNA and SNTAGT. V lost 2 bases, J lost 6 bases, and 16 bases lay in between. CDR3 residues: CASSDEGFEVSGELFF. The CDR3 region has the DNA TGTGCCAGCAGTGACGAGGGCTTTGAGGTATCCGGGGAGCTGTTTTTT.